This is a list of T cell receptor beta chains from one sample in a study of shared clonotypes between healthy human individuals. Profiling relied on immunoSEQ multiplex PCR, and the TCRdb table lists in-frame clones only, not all of them. The repertoire holds about 2,100,000 clones, with under 95% as singletons. What was sequenced was naive CD8+ T cells from PBMCs. These receptors were taken from a man in his late teens or twenties in good health. Some clones in this sample may be carry-over from other donors' samples. Both conserved end residues are part of each CDR3. The order of the fields is clone size, V gene, J gene, CDR3 length, D gene, CDR3 protein, CDR3 DNA. D genes are given only for firm matches. The size field is filled for only some rows; it gives once, few, many or a size class.

-	TRBV28	TRBJ2-1	16	TRBD1	CASSGTVWQTYNEQFF	TGTGCCAGCAGTGGGACAGTCTGGCAAACCTACAATGAGCAGTTCTTC
once	TRBV27	TRBJ2-1	15	TRBD2	CASSPQLAGDGEQFF	TGTGCCAGCAGTCCGCAACTAGCGGGCGATGGGGAGCAGTTCTTC
-	TRBV2	TRBJ1-1	12	-	CASQPLNTEAFF	TGTGCCTCACAACCATTGAACACTGAAGCTTTCTTT
-	TRBV27	TRBJ1-5	15	-	CASSLRQGNNQPQHF	TGTGCCAGCAGTTTGCGCCAGGGCAACAATCAGCCCCAGCATTTT
-	TRBV4-1	TRBJ2-3	18	TRBD2	CASSQDLTSGRAGDTQYF	TGCGCCAGCAGCCAAGATCTAACTAGCGGGAGGGCCGGGGATACGCAGTATTTT
-	TRBV10-2	TRBJ1-2	8	-	CASNGYTF	TGCGCCAGCAATGGCTACACCTTC
-	TRBV27	TRBJ1-1	15	-	CASSLRLGGGTEAFF	TGTGCCAGCAGTTTAAGATTAGGGGGTGGCACTGAAGCTTTCTTT
-	TRBV27	TRBJ1-1	19	TRBD1	CASSIMGSKLGQTNTEAFF	TGTGCCAGCAGTATTATGGGCTCGAAACTGGGACAGACAAACACTGAAGCTTTCTTT
-	TRBV27	TRBJ2-6	16	TRBD1	CASSFSQGAWANVLTF	TGTGCCAGCAGTTTTTCACAGGGGGCCTGGGCCAACGTCCTGACTTTC
-	TRBV6-6	TRBJ1-2	14	-	CASSYRVANYGYTF	TGTGCCAGCAGTTACAGGGTAGCTAACTATGGCTACACCTTC